This TCR beta chain was sequenced in a study of early T cells in non-severe SARS-CoV-2 infection. This clonotype was seen many times. CDR3 length equals 15 residues. From germline, CDR1 is MNHEY and CDR2 SMNVEV (reference sequence). Unmatched junction bases numbered 4, after V lost 5 bases and J lost 0 bases. In TCRdb, the 5' RACE reads were re-called with MiXCR into one record per CDR3 protein. Among under 100,000 distinct CDR3 sequences, roughly an eighth were seen once, and the ten largest hold about 1.5%. Sequences were obtained from whole blood. The chain carries TRBV27 and TRBJ2-1, with 7 bases matching TRBD1. The receptor was isolated from an adult who was a healthcare worker with PCR-confirmed SARS-CoV-2 infection or an uninfected control (not recorded which). The CDR3 loop reads CASSQDRSSYNEQFF. The CDR3 DNA is TGTGCCAGCAGTCAGGACAGGTCCTCCTACAATGAGCAGTTCTTC.